The 27 T cell receptor beta chains in this list originate from one sample, sequenced in a study of shared clonotypes between healthy human individuals. Sequencing was performed with immunoSEQ multiplex PCR; in TCRdb, only in-frame clones are kept and a portion is missing. In the table there are 2 million or so clones, 85% to 95% of which are singletons. CD8 cells classed as naive were CD45RO-negative and positively selected for CCR7, excluding terminally differentiated effector memory CD45RA+ cells. The sequencing input was naive CD8+ T cells sorted from blood. Receptor source: a man aged 18 to 35 in good health.

With respect to this clone: Other DNA sequences of this sample code for an identical CDR3. The chain joins TRBV9 to TRBJ2-7, with a weak D call TRBD1 (6 bases). V was pared by 0 bases and J by 0 bases, with 10 bases between. In germline, CDR1 is SGDLS, CDR2 YYNGEE. CDR3 size: 15 residues. The CDR3, as DNA: TGTGCCAGCAGCGTAGGGACAGCATCCTCCTACGAGCAGTACTTC. Translating gives CASSVGTASSYEQYF. Full variable domain (remainder filled in from reference TRBV9 and TRBJ2-7): DSGVTQTPKHLITATGQRVTLRCSPRSGDLSVYWYQQSLDQGLQFLIQYYNGEERAKGNILERFSAQQFPDLHSELNLSSLELGDSALYFCASSVGTASSYEQYFGPGTRLTVT.

As regards this clone: In the same sample, other DNA sequences code for this CDR3. The chain combines TRBV7-2 with TRBJ1-5; D unclear. Looked up from germline, CDR1 is SGHTA and CDR2 is FQGNSA. V was clipped by 4 bases and J by 4 bases, with 5 bases between them. CDR3 length: 12 residues. CDR3 bases: TGTGCCAGCAGCTCCCTTAATCAGCCCCAGCATTTT. Amino acid sequence: CASSSLNQPQHF.

As to this clone: Distinct nucleotide sequences in the sample also encode this CDR3. This rearrangement joins TRBV9 to TRBJ1-2; TRBD1 is a possible D gene (5 bases). The germline V gene encodes CDR1 SGDLS and CDR2 YYNGEE. Between the trimmed V and J ends, which lost 3 bases and 8 bases, there was a span of 8 bases. This CDR3 is built from 11 residues. The CDR3 reads CASSASGGYTF. CDR3 nucleotides: TGTGCCAGCAGCGCCTCAGGGGGCTACACCTTC.

The V and J genes are TRBV19 and TRBJ1-4; 7 nucleotides match TRBD1. The V and J ends lost 5 bases and 4 bases, in that order; junction bases with no gene match: 4. The germline V gene encodes CDR1 LNHDA and CDR2 SQIVND (reference sequence). The CDR3 contains 14 residues. In DNA form, the CDR3 reads TGTGCCAGTAGTCCAGGGGGTTATAATGAAAAACTGTTTTTT. Translating it yields CASSPGGYNEKLFF.

The chain has TRBV5-1 and TRBJ2-1; D is undetermined. The germline V and J ends were trimmed by 0 bases and 4 bases, with 17 bases remaining between them. Germline V gives CDR1 SGHRS, CDR2 YFSETQ. The CDR3 totals 17 residues. CDR3 DNA: TGCGCCAGCAGCTTGGGAGATTTGGCAGGAACTTACAATGAGCAGTTCTTC. This codes for CASSLGDLAGTYNEQFF.

V and J are TRBV19 and TRBJ2-2, with D possibly TRBD2 on 6 matching bases. The germline V gene has CDR1 LNHDA and CDR2 SQIVND (reference sequence). V lost 9 bases and J 4 bases, leaving 12 bases between the germline ends. The CDR3 totals 13 residues. The CDR3 sequence is CASGGSVTGELFF. The DNA of the CDR3 is TGTGCCAGCGGGGGATCGGTCACCGGGGAGCTGTTTTTT.

The chain joins TRBV10-2 to TRBJ2-3; 7 nucleotides line up with TRBD2. Trimming cost V 0 bases and J 1 base; bases outside gene matches: 4. CDR1 is WSHSY, CDR2 SAAADI, per germline. This CDR3 is 16 amino acids long. CDR3 sequence: CASSESSLAGTDTQYF. CDR3 nucleotide sequence: TGCGCCAGCAGTGAGTCGAGCCTAGCGGGCACAGATACGCAGTATTTT.

This chain uses TRBV27 with TRBJ2-7; no definite D call. Germline lookup yields CDR1 MNHEY and CDR2 SMNVEV (reference sequence). The CDR3 covers 14 residues. Trimming took off 3 bases at V and 3 bases at J, with 12 bases between the two ends. Here the CDR3 reads CASSFGKSRYEQYF. CDR3 bases: TGTGCCAGCAGTTTCGGAAAATCCCGCTACGAGCAGTACTTC.

CDR3 nucleotide sequence: TGTGCCAGCAGTGAAGCAGAGGCAGGGTGGACTGAAGCTTTCTTT. It codes for CASSEAEAGWTEAFF. This chain links TRBV6-1 with TRBJ1-1, with D perhaps TRBD1 (5 bases). The germline V gene has CDR1 MNHNS and CDR2 SASEGT. V lost 0 bases, J lost 5 bases, and 13 bases lay in between. The CDR3 sequence is 15 residues long.

The chain has TRBV5-6 and TRBJ2-7, with TRBD2 identical over 9 bases. The CDR3 length is 15 residues. V lost 4 bases, J lost 3 bases, and 8 bases stayed unmatched. Germline V gene sequence: CDR1 SGHDT, CDR2 YYEEEE. The CDR3 protein is CASSGAGSGSYEQYF. As DNA, the CDR3 is TGTGCCAGCAGCGGGGCGGGTAGCGGGAGCTACGAGCAGTACTTC.

This clone has only one observation. The J gene is TRBJ2-7, the V gene TRBV19; D gene uncertain. The CDR3 runs 12 residues. Per germline, CDR1 LNHDA and CDR2 SQIVND (reference sequence). With 1 base removed from V and 6 bases from J, the gap between germline ends came to 7 bases. The CDR3 DNA is TGTGCCAGTAGTATAGCCCCTATCGAGCAGTACTTC. Protein sequence: CASSIAPIEQYF.

The chain uses TRBV30 and TRBJ2-1, with D unresolved. The CDR3 has 12 amino acids. V was cut by 0 bases and J by 7 bases, with 7 bases left in between. CDR1 is GTSNPN, CDR2 SVGIG, per germline (reference sequence). DNA for the CDR3: TGTGCCTGGAGTGTAGGGTGGAATGAGCAGTTCTTC. Amino acids: CAWSVGWNEQFF.

The count of this clone is one. The V and J genes are TRBV6-5 and TRBJ2-3; possible D gene TRBD2, 5 bases. Trimming removed 4 bases at V and 0 bases at J, with 14 bases between. In germline, CDR1 is MNHEY, CDR2 SVGAGI. The CDR3 covers 16 residues. CDR3 nucleotides: TGTGCCAGCAGTTCTGTAGCTAGCACCAGCACAGATACGCAGTATTTT. It translates to CASSSVASTSTDTQYF.

A word on this clone: The same CDR3 is also encoded by other DNA sequences in this sample. The rearrangement joins TRBV4-1 to TRBJ2-7; a weak D match, TRBD1 (6 bases). This CDR3 comprises 13 residues. Trimming stripped 3 bases from V and 3 bases from J, with 9 bases between. In germline, CDR1 is MGHRA, CDR2 YSYEKL. The CDR3 loop is CASSQDSRYEQYF. DNA for the CDR3: TGCGCCAGCAGCCAGGACAGCCGCTACGAGCAGTACTTC.

On this clone: It is unclear where the CDR3 begins or ends on the DNA, so no DNA is shown, and the CDR3 is as TCRdb lists it. The chain recombines TRBV28 with TRBJ2-7; no check of the table's D call, TRBD1, against the DNA was made. Germline loops: CDR1 MDHEN, CDR2 SYDVKM. Termini included, the CDR3 measures 14 amino acids. CDR3 sequence: CASSSSDSFDEQYF.

V and J are TRBV7-3 and TRBJ1-2, with 8 bases that match TRBD1. This CDR3 region has 15 residues. Germline V gene data show CDR1 as SGHTA and CDR2 as FQGTGA. V lost 1 base, J lost 4 bases, and 5 bases stayed unmatched. The CDR3 bases are TGTGCCAGCAGCTTAAATTCAGGGGGCGCCTATGGCTACACCTTC. The encoded protein is CASSLNSGGAYGYTF.

The gene calls are TRBV9 and TRBJ2-7; D ambiguous. The CDR3 has 15 amino acids. From germline, CDR1 is SGDLS and CDR2 YYNGEE. The V end lost 0 bases, the J end lost 3 bases, and 13 bases lay between the germline ends. The CDR3 spells CASSVGGMGYYEQYF. The CDR3 coding sequence is TGTGCCAGCAGCGTAGGTGGAATGGGATACTACGAGCAGTACTTC. The full variable domain, its missing parts supplied by reference TRBV9 and TRBJ2-7, is DSGVTQTPKHLITATGQRVTLRCSPRSGDLSVYWYQQSLDQGLQFLIQYYNGEERAKGNILERFSAQQFPDLHSELNLSSLELGDSALYFCASSVGGMGYYEQYFGPGTRLTVT.

This sequence joins TRBV6-5 and TRBJ2-1, with unresolved D. V lost 8 bases to trimming and J lost 9 bases, with 5 bases between them. The V gene's germline CDR1 is MNHEY and CDR2 SVGAGI. This CDR3 has 9 amino acids. The CDR3 DNA sequence: TGTGCCAGCGGGTTTGAGCAGTTCTTC. It yields the protein CASGFEQFF.

This clone has just one count. The chain combines TRBV28 with TRBJ2-7; D might be TRBD2 (5 bases). CDR1 and CDR2 (germline): MDHEN, SYDVKM. Trimming left V 6 bases short and J 6 bases short, with 18 bases between. CDR3 length: 14 residues. In DNA, the CDR3 is TGTGCCAGCAGCTTGGGGTACCAGGCGGGCGAGCAGTACTTC. It encodes CASSLGYQAGEQYF.

This sequence joins TRBV4-1 and TRBJ1-3; D gene ambiguous. With 4 bases removed from V and 4 bases from J, the gap between germline ends came to 8 bases. CDR1 and CDR2 (germline): MGHRA, YSYEKL. CDR3 size: 13 residues. CDR3 sequence: CASSLNGGNTIYF. Here the CDR3 DNA reads TGCGCCAGCAGCCTGAATGGAGGAAACACCATATATTTT.

The chain has TRBV2 and TRBJ1-2; no reliable D call. CDR3 length: 12 residues. From germline, CDR1 is SNHLY and CDR2 FYNNEI. With 5 bases removed from V and 7 bases from J, the gap between germline ends came to 11 bases. The CDR3 loop is CASSIGLVGYTF. The DNA for the CDR3 is TGTGCCAGCAGTATAGGGCTGGTTGGCTACACCTTC.

The rearrangement joins TRBV30 to TRBJ1-2; D gene unclear. This CDR3 contains 13 residues. Trimming shortened V by 3 bases and J by 2 bases, and 10 bases separated the two germline ends. Germline V gene data show CDR1 as GTSNPN and CDR2 as SVGIG (reference sequence). DNA of the CDR3: TGTGCCTGGAGATTCCGTGGGAACTATGGCTACACCTTC. Amino acids: CAWRFRGNYGYTF.

V gene TRBV19 combines with J gene TRBJ2-1; possible D gene TRBD2, 6 bases. The germline gives CDR1 LNHDA, CDR2 SQIVND (reference sequence). The CDR3 totals 15 residues. Deletions cut 4 bases from V and 8 bases from J, with 18 bases between. CDR3 bases: TGTGCCAGTAGTACACTAGCCATGTTAAATGATGAGCAGTTCTTC. This gives the protein CASSTLAMLNDEQFF.

The gene calls are TRBV5-4 and TRBJ2-7; 8 nucleotides agree with TRBD2. The ends lost 1 base at V and 1 base at J; junction bases unmatched: 4. The CDR3 is 15 residues long. The germline V gene encodes CDR1 SGHNT and CDR2 YYREEE (reference sequence). As DNA, the CDR3 is TGTGCCAGCAGCTTGACGGGAGGGCTATCCTACGAGCAGTACTTC. It specifies CASSLTGGLSYEQYF.

On this clone itself: Other DNA sequences in this specimen translate into the identical CDR3. The chain has TRBV19 and TRBJ2-7; D gene uncertain. CDR3 length: 12 residues. V lost 5 bases to trimming and J lost 0 bases, with 5 bases between them. Germline CDR1 and CDR2: LNHDA and SQIVND (reference sequence). The CDR3 reads CASSLGSYEQYF. The CDR3 DNA is TGTGCCAGTAGTTTGGGCTCCTACGAGCAGTACTTC.

The DNA for the CDR3 is TGTGCCAGCAGCTTATATGGGCTATCCTACGAGCAGTACTTC. It codes for CASSLYGLSYEQYF. J is TRBJ2-7 and V is TRBV5-5; D remains ambiguous. The CDR3 has 14 amino acids. Looked up from germline, CDR1 is SGHKS and CDR2 is YYEKEE (reference sequence). The V and J ends lost 2 bases and 1 base respectively, with 10 bases between them.

V and J are TRBV7-2 and TRBJ2-5; 8 bases map to TRBD1. The CDR3 is 16 residues long. Germline V gives CDR1 SGHTA, CDR2 FQGNSA. With V trimmed by 1 base and J by 5 bases, 9 bases remained unmatched. The CDR3 region is CASSLVAGGEMETQYF. CDR3 nucleotide sequence: TGTGCCAGCAGCTTAGTGGCAGGGGGCGAAATGGAGACCCAGTACTTC.